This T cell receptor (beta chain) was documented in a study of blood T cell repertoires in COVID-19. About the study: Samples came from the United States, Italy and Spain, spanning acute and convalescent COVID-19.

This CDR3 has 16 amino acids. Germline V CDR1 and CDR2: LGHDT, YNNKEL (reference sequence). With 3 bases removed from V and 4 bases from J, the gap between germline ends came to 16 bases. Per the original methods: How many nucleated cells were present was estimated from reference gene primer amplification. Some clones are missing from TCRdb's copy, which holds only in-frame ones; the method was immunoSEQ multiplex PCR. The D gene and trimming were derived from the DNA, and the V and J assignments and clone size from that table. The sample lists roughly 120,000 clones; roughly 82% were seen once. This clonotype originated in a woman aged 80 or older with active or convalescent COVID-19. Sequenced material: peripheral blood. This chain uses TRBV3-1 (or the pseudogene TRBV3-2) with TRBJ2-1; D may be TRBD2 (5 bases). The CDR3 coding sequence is TGTGCCAGCAGCCAGGAAGGGTGGGAGTGGTACAATGAGCAGTTCTTC. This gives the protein CASSQEGWEWYNEQFF.